Shown below are 22 T cell receptor beta chains from a single sample sequenced in a study of T cell responses to AZD1222 COVID-19 vaccine. Sequenced by immunoSEQ multiplex PCR; TCRdb stores in-frame clones only, minus some. Among over 150,000 clones, roughly nine tenths were seen once, and the ten largest hold 5.5% to 6%. The sequenced sample was peripheral blood, obtained on day 0 of MenACWY control vaccination. All receptors come from an adult in good health.

V is TRBV18 and J is TRBJ2-3; 13 positions agree with TRBD2. The CDR3 is 15 amino acids. V trimming: 4 bases; J trimming: 6 bases; junction bases outside the gene matches: 4. From germline, CDR1 is KGHSH and CDR2 LQKENI. Here the CDR3 DNA reads TGTGCCAGCTCACTCGGGACTAGCGGGATTGATACGCAGTATTTT. Translated, it gives CASSLGTSGIDTQYF.

There are a few counts of this clone. J is TRBJ1-5 and V is TRBV2, with D hard to call. V was shortened by 7 bases and J by 2 bases, with 15 bases between the two germline ends. This CDR3 spans 15 amino acids. Germline loops: CDR1 SNHLY, CDR2 FYNNEI. DNA of the CDR3: TGTGCCAGCACCCTCGGGTCTGGTGGCAATCAGCCCCAGCATTTT. Encoded protein: CASTLGSGGNQPQHF.

This rearrangement joins TRBV7-9 to TRBJ2-6; 8 nucleotides align to TRBD2. Germline V gives CDR1 SEHNR, CDR2 FQNEAQ (reference sequence). The CDR3 covers 16 residues. V lost 7 bases to trimming and J lost 2 bases; unmatched junction nucleotides: 7. This CDR3 is CASTPRGGPGANVLTF. For the CDR3, the DNA is TGTGCCAGCACCCCTCGGGGGGGCCCTGGGGCCAACGTCCTGACTTTC.

V is TRBV11-2 and J is TRBJ1-2; TRBD1 matches 8 bases. V lost 4 bases and J lost 4; bases outside the gene matches: 8. The germline V gene encodes CDR1 SGHAT and CDR2 FQNNGV. The CDR3 loop spans 15 amino acids. This CDR3 reads CASSSSGGMVYGYTF. CDR3 in DNA: TGTGCCAGCAGCTCCTCAGGGGGCATGGTCTATGGCTACACCTTC.

This clone has just one count. The V and J genes are TRBV29-1 and TRBJ2-3; D is ambiguous. Germline V gives CDR1 SQVTM, CDR2 ANQGSEA. Trimming stripped 3 bases from V and 1 base from J, with 14 bases between. The CDR3 length is 15 residues. CDR3 protein: CSVDGSVPGTDTQYF. The DNA of the CDR3 is TGCAGCGTTGATGGATCTGTACCTGGCACAGATACGCAGTATTTT.

This clone was seen a few times. The chain combines TRBV19 with TRBJ1-6, with D unclear. Trimming pared 6 bases from V and 4 bases from J, leaving 10 bases between. Germline loops: CDR1 LNHDA, CDR2 SQIVND (reference sequence). The CDR3 is 14 amino acids. The CDR3 here is CASRPGFYNSPLHF. DNA of the CDR3: TGTGCCAGTAGGCCGGGATTTTATAATTCACCCCTCCACTTT.

V usage is TRBV5-4 and J usage is TRBJ2-4; no firm D call. The CDR3 extends over 18 amino acids. Between the trimmed V and J ends, which lost 0 bases and 5 bases, there was a span of 21 bases. Per the germline V gene, CDR1 is SGHNT and CDR2 is YYREEE (reference sequence). CDR3 loop: CASSLGRSGPLPENIQYF. The CDR3 DNA sequence: TGTGCCAGCAGCTTGGGAAGGTCAGGCCCCTTACCCGAAAACATTCAGTACTTC.

The chain combines TRBV6-5 with TRBJ1-2; 8 bases are shared with TRBD1. The V and J ends lost 4 bases and 8 bases, in that order; junction bases with no gene match: 6. This CDR3 has 13 amino acids. Per germline, CDR1 MNHEY and CDR2 SVGAGI. The CDR3, as DNA: TGTGCCAGCAGTTCGACAGGGGAAAGAGGCTACACCTTC. Protein sequence: CASSSTGERGYTF.

J is TRBJ1-5 and V is TRBV27; D is undetermined. This CDR3 region has 16 residues. Germline-derived CDR1 and CDR2 are MNHEY and SMNVEV (reference sequence). The V and J ends lost 2 bases and 3 bases respectively, with 14 bases between them. In nucleotides, the CDR3 is TGTGCCAGCAGTTTAAGGGTCACCAGCCCCAATCAGCCCCAGCATTTT. Protein product: CASSLRVTSPNQPQHF.

Concerning this clone: Likely a read error: the CDR3 ends without its conserved phenylalanine or tryptophan. Because the CDR3's place on the DNA is in doubt, the DNA is left out and the CDR3 is given as listed by TCRdb. The chain uses TRBV20-1 and TRBJ1-1; the D call TRBD1 from the table was never checked on the DNA. From its first to its last residue, the CDR3 has 9 amino acids. CDR1 and CDR2 from the germline V gene are DFQATT and SNEGSKA (reference sequence). This CDR3 is CSLTSQGTH.

This chain links TRBV6-6 with TRBJ1-2; the D is unclear. Germline V gene sequence: CDR1 MNHNY, CDR2 SVGAGI (reference sequence). The V and J ends lost 5 bases and 1 base respectively, with 20 bases between them. The CDR3 is made up of 17 amino acids. The CDR3 loop is CASSRSSGRTNNYGYTF. In nucleotides, the CDR3 is TGTGCCAGCAGTCGTTCCTCCGGCCGGACGAATAACTATGGCTACACCTTC.

This clone showed up just once. This chain connects TRBV2 to TRBJ1-5; D is unresolved. This CDR3 is built from 12 residues. The V gene's germline CDR1 is SNHLY and CDR2 FYNNEI. Trimming stripped 4 bases from V and 1 base from J, with 2 bases between. The CDR3 coding sequence is TGTGCCAGCAGTGGCAGCAATCAGCCCCAGCATTTT. Protein product: CASSGSNQPQHF.

This chain uses TRBV11-2 with TRBJ2-5; D gene ambiguous. Germline lookup yields CDR1 SGHAT and CDR2 FQNNGV. CDR3 length: 14 residues. V lost 5 bases to trimming and J lost 1 base, with 11 bases between them. The CDR3 DNA reads as TGTGCCAGCAGCCTTTCGGGTGTCCAAGAGACCCAGTACTTC. Translation gives CASSLSGVQETQYF.

J is TRBJ1-6 and V is TRBV4-1; 7 bases are shared with TRBD1. Germline CDR1 is MGHRA and CDR2 is YSYEKL. The V segment lost 1 base and the J segment 7 bases; nucleotides outside the gene matches: 7. CDR3 length: 16 amino acids. CDR3 amino acids: CASSQVGTVLNSPLHF. The CDR3 DNA is TGCGCCAGCAGCCAAGTTGGGACAGTTCTAAATTCACCCCTCCACTTT.

The chain combines TRBV7-6 with TRBJ2-7, with D perhaps given as TRBD1 or TRBD2 (5 bases each). Trimming took off 5 bases at V and 3 bases at J, with 11 bases between the two ends. Germline values: CDR1 SGHVS, CDR2 FNYEAQ. CDR3 length: 13 amino acids. This CDR3 is CASSPGPNYEQYV. DNA of the CDR3: TGTGCCAGCAGCCCGGGACCGAACTACGAGCAGTACGTC.

The chain recombines TRBV19 with TRBJ1-1; 7 bases line up with TRBD1. Germline CDR1 is LNHDA and CDR2 is SQIVND (reference sequence). Unmatched junction bases numbered 8, after V lost 3 bases and J lost 4 bases. This CDR3 has 15 amino acids. The CDR3 spells CASSIGNRGSTEAFF. The CDR3 bases are TGTGCCAGTAGTATCGGTAACAGGGGCAGCACTGAAGCTTTCTTT.

This chain uses TRBV7-9 with TRBJ1-6; D unclear. V was shortened by 5 bases and J by 1 base, with 12 bases between the two germline ends. This CDR3 is 16 amino acids long. Germline assignment: CDR1 SEHNR and CDR2 FQNEAQ (reference sequence). CDR3 nucleotide sequence: TGTGCCAGCAGCCTAGGAGAGGGATCCTATAATTCACCCCTCCACTTT. This codes for CASSLGEGSYNSPLHF.

The rearrangement links TRBV14 to TRBJ2-5; tentatively, D is TRBD1 (6 bases). V lost 0 bases and J lost 3, with 14 bases in between. CDR3 length: 16 residues. Germline V gives CDR1 SGHDN, CDR2 FVKESK. The DNA for the CDR3 is TGTGCCAGCAGCCAAGATCCGGACAGAGCCGAAGAGACCCAGTACTTC. Residues: CASSQDPDRAEETQYF.

The rearrangement uses TRBV21-1 and TRBJ2-7; the table gives TRBD1 as D, unverified against the DNA. TRBV21-1 is flagged as a pseudogene. The CDR3 loop spans 14 amino acids. In DNA form, the CDR3 reads TGTGCCAGCACTACAGGACGGACGTCCTACGAGCAGTACGTC. This encodes CASTTGRTSYEQYV.

The chain has TRBV9 and TRBJ1-1; D possibly corresponds to TRBD1 (6 bases). In germline, CDR1 is SGDLS, CDR2 YYNGEE. This CDR3 region has 13 residues. V was cut by 0 bases and J by 10 bases, with 13 bases left in between. This CDR3 reads CASSVAASRGAFF. For the CDR3, the DNA is TGTGCCAGCAGCGTAGCTGCATCCAGGGGAGCTTTCTTT.

This chain uses TRBV2 with TRBJ1-5; 7 bases agree with TRBD1. This CDR3 region has 13 residues. V was clipped by 8 bases and J by 7 bases; unmatched bases: 8. The germline V gene encodes CDR1 SNHLY and CDR2 FYNNEI. The CDR3: CASDREGGQPQHF. DNA for the CDR3: TGTGCCAGCGACAGGGAGGGAGGACAGCCCCAGCATTTT.

The CDR3 region has the DNA TGTGCCAGCTCAGGGGTAAACTCTGGGGCCAACGTCCTGACTTTC. Its translation is CASSGVNSGANVLTF. J is TRBJ2-6 and V is TRBV6-5, with D possibly being TRBD1 (6 bases). Germline CDR1 MNHEY, CDR2 SVGAGI. The CDR3 extends over 15 amino acids. V was clipped by 8 bases and J by 0 bases, with 11 bases between them.